Each of the 24 T cell receptor beta chains below was sequenced from the same sample in a study of CD8+ T cells in alopecia areata. The treatment here: oral pan-JAK inhibitor, 5-10 mg twice daily. Reverse transcribed after extraction, RNA yielded cDNA as the sequencing template. Assay: immunoSEQ multiplex PCR; the TCRdb copy retains only in-frame clones and omits some. The data show more than 200,000 clones, around 43% seen once. The starting material was CD4+ T cells sorted from blood, obtained at roughly week 36, from a patient treated with tofacitinib. These receptors were obtained from a human donor with alopecia areata.

In the case of this clone: A read error may produce the germline difference seen at one junction end. The chain is built from TRBV5-1 and TRBJ2-3; 11 positions match TRBD2. The CDR3 sequence is 14 residues long. Germline V gene sequence: CDR1 SGHRS, CDR2 YFSETQ. The CDR3 is CASSLTSGTYTQYF. Written as DNA, the CDR3 is TGTGCCAGCAGCTTGACTAGCGGGACGTATACGCAGTATTTT.

The rearrangement uses TRBV19 and TRBJ1-2; 7 bases agree with TRBD1. After removal of 3 bases from V and 8 bases from J, the junction contained 15 bases not matched to a gene. Germline V gene data show CDR1 as LNHDA and CDR2 as SQIVND (reference sequence). CDR3 length: 16 amino acids. The CDR3 protein is CASSMGPDRVRLGYTF. The CDR3 nucleotides read TGTGCCAGTAGTATGGGGCCCGACAGGGTACGGCTCGGCTACACCTTC. The variable domain in full, completed from reference TRBV19 and TRBJ1-2, reads DGGITQSPKYLFRKEGQNVTLSCEQNLNHDAMYWYRQDPGQGLRLIYYSQIVNDFQKGDIAEGYSVSREKKESFPLTVTSAQKNPTAFYLCASSMGPDRVRLGYTFGSGTRLTVV.

This clone was counted a single time. This chain links TRBV20-1 with TRBJ1-2; D not resolved. V lost 5 bases, J lost 6 bases, and 10 bases lay in between. There are 11 residues in the CDR3. Germline V gene sequence: CDR1 DFQATT, CDR2 SNEGSKA (reference sequence). The CDR3 loop reads CSAHLTDGYTF. The CDR3 coding sequence is TGCAGTGCTCACTTGACGGATGGCTACACCTTC.

The chain carries TRBV25-1 and TRBJ2-3, with 8 nucleotides matching TRBD1. The CDR3 length is 15 residues. CDR1 MGHDK and CDR2 SYGVNS come from the germline V gene. V lost 7 bases, J lost 6 bases, and 12 bases stayed unmatched. This CDR3 reads CASNKGQGAGDTQYF. The CDR3 coding sequence is TGTGCCAGCAACAAGGGGCAGGGGGCCGGGGATACGCAGTATTTT.

This clone was seen a handful of times. This chain connects TRBV30 to TRBJ2-1, with TRBD2 matching over 12 bases. This CDR3 region has 14 residues. Germline-derived CDR1 and CDR2 are GTSNPN and SVGIG (reference sequence). V lost 5 bases and J lost 4; bases outside the gene matches: 3. CDR3 coding DNA: TGTGCCTGGGCGACTAGCGGGGGTTACAATGAGCAGTTCTTC. Translated, it gives CAWATSGGYNEQFF.

The J gene is TRBJ2-5, the V gene TRBV7-2; a weak D match, TRBD1 (5 bases). The CDR3 covers 14 residues. Germline V CDR1 and CDR2: SGHTA, FQGNSA. V was cut by 0 bases and J by 1 base, with 6 bases left in between. The CDR3 sequence is CASSLATVQETQYF. The CDR3 DNA sequence: TGTGCCAGCAGCTTAGCGACAGTCCAAGAGACCCAGTACTTC.

Only one count was recorded for this clone. The V and J genes are TRBV30 and TRBJ2-7; either TRBD1 or TRBD2 may fit D (5 bases each). V shed 0 bases and J shed 3 bases, with 21 bases lying between them. The germline V gene has CDR1 GTSNPN and CDR2 SVGIG (reference sequence). The CDR3 runs to 17 residues. The CDR3 loop is CAWSVLGSRGALYEQYF. The CDR3 DNA reads TGTGCCTGGAGTGTACTGGGATCGCGAGGGGCTCTCTACGAGCAGTACTTC. Full variable domain (rest looked up from reference TRBV30 and TRBJ2-7): SQTIHQWPATLVQPVGSPLSLECTVEGTSNPNLYWYRQAAGRGLQLLFYSVGIGQISSEVPQNLSASRPQDRQFILSSKKLLLSDSGFYLCAWSVLGSRGALYEQYFGPGTRLTVT.

This clone has only a few counts. This chain joins TRBV30 and TRBJ1-4, with TRBD1 as a possible D gene (5 bases). This CDR3 spans 14 amino acids. The V end lost 3 bases, the J end lost 0 bases, and 8 bases lay between the germline ends. In germline, CDR1 is GTSNPN, CDR2 SVGIG (reference sequence). Here the CDR3 DNA reads TGTGCCTGGAGGGCGGGGCCAACTAATGAAAAACTGTTTTTT. This translates into CAWRAGPTNEKLFF.

The J gene is TRBJ2-1, the V gene TRBV4-3; D possibly corresponds to TRBD2 (6 bases). With 4 bases removed from V and 7 bases from J, the gap between germline ends came to 11 bases. This CDR3 has 13 residues. CDR1 LGHNA and CDR2 YSLEER come from the germline V gene. Written as DNA, the CDR3 is TGCGCCAGCAGCCCAGGAGGGGTAAATGAGCAGTTCTTC. This codes for CASSPGGVNEQFF.

The chain recombines TRBV4-1 with TRBJ2-5; 8 positions match TRBD1. With 4 bases clipped from V and 5 bases from J, the junction kept 6 bases outside the gene matches. Germline assignment: CDR1 MGHRA and CDR2 YSYEKL. This CDR3 has 14 residues. DNA of the CDR3: TGCGCCAGCAGCCGATTGACAGGGGTGGAGACCCAGTACTTC. Amino acids: CASSRLTGVETQYF.

The J gene is TRBJ2-7, the V gene TRBV7-2; either TRBD1 or TRBD2 may supply D (5 bases each). Germline CDR1 and CDR2: SGHTA and FQGNSA. V lost 7 bases and J lost 0, with 13 bases in between. The CDR3 has 14 amino acids. CDR3 amino acids: CASTRKGSSYEQYF. The CDR3 region has the DNA TGTGCCAGCACCCGGAAGGGGAGCTCCTACGAGCAGTACTTC.

In the case of this clone: This sample includes further DNA sequences coding for the same CDR3. The chain employs TRBV20-1 and TRBJ2-5, with D unresolved. CDR1 is DFQATT and CDR2 is SNEGSKA in the germline V gene (reference sequence). The CDR3 has 11 amino acids. Deletions cut 6 bases from V and 2 bases from J, with 7 bases between. CDR3 bases: TGCAGTGCCCAGTTTCAAGAGACCCAGTACTTC. Translated: CSAQFQETQYF.

The chain is built from TRBV28 and TRBJ1-2, with D unclear. Trimming stripped 1 base from V and 2 bases from J, with 11 bases between. The germline gives CDR1 MDHEN, CDR2 SYDVKM. The CDR3 consists of 15 residues. CDR3 coding DNA: TGTGCCAGCAGTTTATTTGCGGCCACAAACTATGGCTACACCTTC. The encoded protein is CASSLFAATNYGYTF.

This clone has a handful of counts. This CDR3 is CASSPGGFSSYEQYF. The CDR3 DNA follows: TGTGCCAGCAGCCCCGGAGGGTTCAGCTCCTACGAGCAGTACTTC. This chain joins TRBV7-9 and TRBJ2-7; TRBD2 is a possible D gene (6 bases). CDR1 is SEHNR and CDR2 is FQNEAQ in the germline V gene (reference sequence). CDR3 length: 15 amino acids. The V gene lost 5 bases and the J gene lost 0 bases, with 14 bases spanning the gap.

The chain couples TRBV30 to TRBJ2-3; 11 nucleotides align to TRBD2. Germline values: CDR1 GTSNPN, CDR2 SVGIG (reference sequence). The V segment lost 1 base and the J segment 3 bases; nucleotides outside the gene matches: 3. CDR3 length: 15 residues. Written as DNA, the CDR3 is TGTGCCTGGAGTGAGCTAGCGGGAGGTACAGATACGCAGTATTTT. This sequence encodes CAWSELAGGTDTQYF. Based on the CDR3 plus reference TRBV30 and TRBJ2-3, the full variable domain is SQTIHQWPATLVQPVGSPLSLECTVEGTSNPNLYWYRQAAGRGLQLLFYSVGIGQISSEVPQNLSASRPQDRQFILSSKKLLLSDSGFYLCAWSELAGGTDTQYFGPGTRLTVL.

This rearrangement joins TRBV30 to TRBJ2-7, with 9 bases aligning to TRBD1. Germline CDR1 GTSNPN, CDR2 SVGIG (reference sequence). The V segment lost 3 bases and the J segment 1 base; nucleotides outside the gene matches: 10. The CDR3 runs 16 residues. The CDR3 DNA reads TGTGCCTGGAGCCCTCCGGGACAGGGTGGTTCCTACGAGCAGTACTTC. This gives the protein CAWSPPGQGGSYEQYF.

This clone was counted a few times. This chain links TRBV29-1 with TRBJ2-1; 8 bases are shared with TRBD2. The junction had 7 bases not matched to a gene; V was cut back by 4 bases and J by 2 bases. The CDR3 extends over 15 amino acids. Per germline, CDR1 SQVTM and CDR2 ANQGSEA. CDR3 sequence: CSVVGGESPYNEQFF. Written as DNA, the CDR3 is TGCAGCGTTGTCGGGGGGGAGAGCCCCTACAATGAGCAGTTCTTC.

This clone was observed a few times. The genes are TRBV5-1 and TRBJ2-7; 7 bases map to TRBD2. Germline CDR1 reads SGHRS; CDR2 reads YFSETQ. With V trimmed by 1 base and J by 4 bases, 8 bases remained unmatched. This CDR3 spans 15 amino acids. CDR3 region: CASSLTVGLGYEQYF. For the CDR3, the DNA is TGCGCCAGCAGCTTGACCGTCGGACTAGGGTACGAGCAGTACTTC.

CDR3 region: CASCCGTGSRPEAFF. DNA for the CDR3: TGTGCCTCCTGCTGCGGGACAGGGTCAAGACCTGAAGCTTTCTTT. J is TRBJ1-1 and V is TRBV30; 9 nucleotides match TRBD1. The V gene end was trimmed by 7 bases and the J gene end by 6 bases; junction bases not matched to a gene: 15. The CDR3 extends over 15 amino acids. Germline V lookup: CDR1 GTSNPN, CDR2 SVGIG (reference sequence). The full variable domain, with the rest looked up from reference TRBV30 and TRBJ1-1, is SQTIHQWPATLVQPVGSPLSLECTVEGTSNPNLYWYRQAAGRGLQLLFYSVGIGQISSEVPQNLSASRPQDRQFILSSKKLLLSDSGFYLCASCCGTGSRPEAFFGQGTRLTVV.

This clone was seen a handful of times. The J gene is TRBJ2-3, the V gene TRBV7-3; D is perhaps TRBD1 or TRBD2 (5 bases each). This CDR3 region has 19 residues. Germline-derived CDR1 and CDR2 are SGHTA and FQGTGA. V lost 4 bases, J lost 6 bases, and 29 bases lay in between. The CDR3 sequence is CASSSGHGQGIVAADTQYF. The CDR3 bases are TGTGCCAGCAGCTCGGGGCACGGGCAGGGTATTGTGGCGGCCGATACGCAGTATTTT.

V usage is TRBV7-2 and J usage is TRBJ2-7; D is possibly TRBD1 (6 bases). Trimming took off 4 bases at V and 7 bases at J, with 17 bases between the two ends. CDR3 size: 14 residues. Looked up from germline, CDR1 is SGHTA and CDR2 is FQGNSA. The CDR3 DNA follows: TGTGCCAGCAGCTCCCAGGGGACCCGCTTAGAGCAGTACTTC. This gives the protein CASSSQGTRLEQYF.

The chain combines TRBV5-6 with TRBJ1-2, with 8 bases lining up with TRBD1. The CDR3 extends over 14 amino acids. Germline V gene data show CDR1 as SGHDT and CDR2 as YYEEEE. Trimming at V came to 3 bases and at J to 4 bases, leaving 5 bases not matched to a gene. Here the CDR3 reads CASSYTGGLYGYTF. The CDR3 nucleotides read TGTGCCAGCAGCTATACAGGGGGTCTCTATGGCTACACCTTC.

The rearrangement links TRBV5-1 to TRBJ1-2; the match to TRBD1 covers 7 bases. Unmatched junction bases numbered 4, after V lost 6 bases and J lost 2 bases. Germline V gene data show CDR1 as SGHRS and CDR2 as YFSETQ. This CDR3 contains 13 residues. This chain's CDR3 is CASMGQTNYGYTF. In nucleotides, the CDR3 is TGCGCCAGCATGGGACAGACGAACTATGGCTACACCTTC.

This clone was counted a few times. For the CDR3, the DNA is TGTGCCAGCAGCCGCTTAGAGGGGGGAGCGGAGACCCAGTACTTC. It codes for CASSRLEGGAETQYF. The rearrangement joins TRBV4-2 to TRBJ2-5; D may be TRBD1 or TRBD2 (6 bases each). The germline gives CDR1 LGHNA, CDR2 YNFKEQ. V was trimmed by 4 bases and J by 5 bases, leaving 17 bases between them. CDR3 length: 15 residues.